This T cell receptor (beta chain) stems from a study of OX40 agonist ivuxolimab in advanced cancers. At the level of the study: A diagnosis of hepatocellular carcinoma, melanoma, renal cell or head and neck cancer was present in dose-escalation patients. A mean age of about 56 years, range about 23 to 80, was recorded, and approximately 85% were male.

Germline loops: CDR1 MNHEY, CDR2 SVGAGI. The length of the CDR3 is 15 residues. The V and J ends lost 5 bases and 4 bases respectively, with 15 bases between them. Patients with a history of autoimmune disease or on systemic immunosuppression were excluded. Study findings and constraints: Low normalized T-cell clonal expansion was also seen in some nonresponders.

This table comes from immunoSEQ multiplex PCR, and its TCRdb copy is limited to in-frame clones, with some not included. Here the sample spans 30,000 to 45,000 clones, about nine tenths being singletons. On this clone itself: Its specificity is unknown.

The rearrangement links TRBV6-5 to TRBJ2-1; D is perhaps TRBD2 (7 bases). The source of this sequence is an adult with an advanced solid tumor such as melanoma, head and neck, liver or kidney cancer. The sequenced sample was CD4+ or CD8+ T cells sorted from blood, obtained in a trial of the OX40 agonist ivuxolimab. The DNA for the CDR3 is TGTGCCAGCAGTCGAACGGGGGGCCCATACAATGAGCAGTTCTTC. It codes for CASSRTGGPYNEQFF.